This T cell receptor (beta chain) was observed in a study of vaccination and CD4 T cells after COVID-19. Treatment reported: roughly 10-day PBMC culture with coronavirus spike peptide pools or control peptides (ViraFEST assay). Days 3 and 7 were when half the medium was replaced with fresh IL-2 medium. This clonotype was counted between two and nine times. Its antigen is unidentified. CD4+ T cells that had been cultured provided DNA sequenced with the Oncomine TCR Beta short-read assay. TCRdb analysed the PCR reads with MiXCR anew, one entry per CDR3 protein. This table has roughly 15,000 distinct CDR3 sequences, approximately 55% appearing once. CDR3 size: 16 residues. V gave up 2 bases and J gave up 0 bases, with 13 bases separating them. Germline values: CDR1 SGHNT, CDR2 YENEEA.

The sequence came from a human donor who had recovered from COVID-19. The rearrangement links TRBV11-3 to TRBJ2-5; maybe TRBD2 (7 bases). Sequencing used CD4+ T cells from blood, cultured in vitro, obtained before SARS-CoV-2 vaccination. CDR3 residues: CASSLYTGGNQETQYF. The CDR3 coding sequence is TGTGCCAGCAGCTTATACACGGGGGGCAACCAAGAGACCCAGTACTTC.